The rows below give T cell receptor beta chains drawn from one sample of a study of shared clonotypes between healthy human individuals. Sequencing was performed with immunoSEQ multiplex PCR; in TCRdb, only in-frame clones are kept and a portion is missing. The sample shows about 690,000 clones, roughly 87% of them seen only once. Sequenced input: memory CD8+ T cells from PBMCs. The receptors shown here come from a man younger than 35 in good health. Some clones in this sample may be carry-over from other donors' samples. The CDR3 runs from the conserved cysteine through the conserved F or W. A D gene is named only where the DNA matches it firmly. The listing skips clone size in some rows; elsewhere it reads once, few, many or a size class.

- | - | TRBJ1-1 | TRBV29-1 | CSVGPQNTEAFF | TGCAGCGTTGGACCGCAGAACACTGAAGCTTTCTTT
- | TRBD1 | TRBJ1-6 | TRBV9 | CASSGGQGTGSPLHF | TGTGCCAGCAGCGGAGGACAGGGGACGGGTTCACCCCTCCACTTT
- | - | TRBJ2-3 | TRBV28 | CASSPSPRVAGPDTQYF | TGTGCCAGCAGTCCATCCCCGAGGGTGGCGGGGCCAGATACGCAGTATTTT
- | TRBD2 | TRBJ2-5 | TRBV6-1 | CAISVAASGIQETQYF | TGTGCCATCAGTGTGGCGGCTAGCGGGATCCAAGAGACCCAGTACTTC
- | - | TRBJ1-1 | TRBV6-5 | CASSAGAEAFF | TGTGCCAGCAGTGCCGGGGCTGAAGCTTTCTTT
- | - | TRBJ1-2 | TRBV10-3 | CAIPSQGNYGYTF | TGTGCCATCCCCTCACAGGGCAACTATGGCTACACCTTC
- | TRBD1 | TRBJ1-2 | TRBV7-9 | CASSLGTGEGGYGYTF | TGTGCCAGCAGCTTAGGAACAGGGGAAGGGGGCTATGGCTACACCTTC
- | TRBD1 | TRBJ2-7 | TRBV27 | CASSFLGQGYEQYF | TGTGCCAGCAGTTTTTTGGGACAGGGCTACGAGCAGTACTTC
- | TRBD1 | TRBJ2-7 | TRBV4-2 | CASSQEGQEYEQYF | TGTGCCAGCAGCCAAGAGGGACAGGAGTACGAGCAGTACTTC
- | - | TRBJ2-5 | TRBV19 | CASSIPWQETQYF | TGTGCCAGTAGTATACCCTGGCAAGAGACCCAGTACTTC
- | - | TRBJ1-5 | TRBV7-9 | CASSLGGANQPQHF | TGTGCCAGCAGCTTAGGTGGGGCCAATCAGCCCCAGCATTTT
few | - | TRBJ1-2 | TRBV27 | CASSFSGGWGYGYTF | TGTGCCAGCAGTTTTTCGGGGGGCTGGGGCTATGGCTACACCTTC
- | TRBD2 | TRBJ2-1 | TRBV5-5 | CASSLAASGSPNEQFF | TGTGCCAGCAGCTTGGCCGCTAGCGGGAGCCCCAATGAGCAGTTCTTC
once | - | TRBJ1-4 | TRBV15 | CATSREGWREKLFF | TGTGCCACCAGCAGAGAGGGATGGCGTGAAAAACTGTTTTTT
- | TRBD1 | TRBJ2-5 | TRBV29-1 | CSVEGRDRGQETQYF | TGCAGCGTTGAGGGTCGGGACAGGGGGCAAGAGACCCAGTACTTC
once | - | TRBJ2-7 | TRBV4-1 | CASSQDTGDPYEQYF | TGCGCCAGCAGCCAAGATACGGGAGACCCTTACGAGCAGTACTTC
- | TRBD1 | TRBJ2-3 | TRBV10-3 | CAIRGGQGPPTQYF | TGTGCCATCAGGGGGGGACAGGGCCCCCCGACGCAGTATTTT
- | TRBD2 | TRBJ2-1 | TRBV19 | CASSGYTGTSLNEQFF | TGTGCCAGTAGTGGCTACACCGGGACTAGCCTAAATGAGCAGTTCTTC
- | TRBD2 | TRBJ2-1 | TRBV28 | CASSSFAGGNNEQFF | TGTGCCAGCAGTTCCTTCGCGGGAGGGAATAATGAGCAGTTCTTC
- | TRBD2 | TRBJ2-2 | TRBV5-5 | CASSRTSPNTGELFF | TGTGCCAGCAGTCGGACTAGCCCGAACACCGGGGAGCTGTTTTTT
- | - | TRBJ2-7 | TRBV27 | CASGREQYF | TGTGCCAGCGGTCGGGAGCAGTACTTC
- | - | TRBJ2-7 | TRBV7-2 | CASSFPTSYEQYF | TGTGCCAGCAGCTTTCCTACTTCCTACGAGCAGTACTTC
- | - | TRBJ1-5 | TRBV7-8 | CASSPSGSNQPQHF | TGTGCCAGCAGCCCTAGCGGCAGCAATCAGCCCCAGCATTTT
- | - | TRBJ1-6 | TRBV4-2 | CASSPVSSSYNSPLHF | TGTGCCAGCAGCCCCGTCTCTTCCTCCTATAATTCACCCCTCCACTTT
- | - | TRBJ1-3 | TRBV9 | CASSVRPGPSSGNTIYF | TGTGCCAGCAGCGTACGGCCAGGGCCTAGCTCTGGAAACACCATATATTTT
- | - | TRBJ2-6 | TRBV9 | CASSVVGGGIIASGANVLTF | TGTGCCAGCAGCGTAGTTGGGGGCGGCATAATAGCCTCTGGGGCCAACGTCCTGACTTTC
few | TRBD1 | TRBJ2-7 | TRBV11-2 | CASRLGGIYEQYF | TGTGCCAGCAGGTTAGGGGGCATCTACGAGCAGTACTTC
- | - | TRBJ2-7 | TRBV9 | CASSVEGQGRHEQYF | TGTGCCAGCAGCGTAGAAGGGCAGGGACGGCACGAGCAGTACTTC
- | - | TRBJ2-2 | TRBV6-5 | CASSSGLTGGELFF | TGTGCCAGCAGTTCGGGCCTCACGGGGGGGGAGCTGTTTTTT
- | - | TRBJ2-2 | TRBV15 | CATSSAGILNTGELFF | TGTGCCACCAGCAGTGCAGGGATATTGAACACCGGGGAGCTGTTTTTT
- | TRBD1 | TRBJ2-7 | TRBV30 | CAWSVKGTTGNYEQYF | TGTGCCTGGAGTGTAAAGGGAACGACAGGGAACTACGAGCAGTACTTC
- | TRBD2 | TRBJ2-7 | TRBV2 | CASVVTRGVYEQYF | TGTGCCAGCGTTGTGACCCGGGGGGTCTACGAGCAGTACTTC
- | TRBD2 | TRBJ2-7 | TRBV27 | CASGVAGVIYEQYF | TGTGCCAGCGGCGTAGCGGGAGTAATTTACGAGCAGTACTTC
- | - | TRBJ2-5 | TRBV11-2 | CASSPTRQVGETQYF | TGTGCCAGCAGCCCTACCCGACAGGTTGGAGAGACCCAGTACTTC
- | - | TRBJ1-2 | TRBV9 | CASTPAAGVYGYTF | TGTGCCAGCACGCCCGCCGCGGGGGTATATGGCTACACCTTC
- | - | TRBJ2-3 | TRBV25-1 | CASSEFSSQQYF | TGTGCCAGCAGTGAATTTTCTAGCCAGCAGTATTTT
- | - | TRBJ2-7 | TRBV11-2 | CASAISGTGMSEQYF | TGTGCCAGCGCTATTAGCGGGACAGGGATGAGCGAGCAGTACTTC
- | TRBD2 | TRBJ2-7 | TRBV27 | CASSPGTSGAYEQYF | TGTGCCAGCAGTCCTGGGACTAGTGGGGCCTACGAGCAGTACTTC
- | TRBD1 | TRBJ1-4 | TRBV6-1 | CASSEGTGGYEKLFF | TGTGCCAGCAGTGAAGGGACAGGGGGCTATGAAAAACTGTTTTTT
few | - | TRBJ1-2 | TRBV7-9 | CAVLGRTNYGYTF | TGTGCAGTTCTCGGACGGACCAACTATGGCTACACCTTC
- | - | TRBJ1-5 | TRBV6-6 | CASSSVVNSNQPQHF | TGTGCCAGCAGTAGCGTTGTTAATAGCAATCAGCCCCAGCATTTT
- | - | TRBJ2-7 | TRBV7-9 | CASSLGHDRYF | TGTGCCAGCAGCTTAGGCCACGACAGATACTTC
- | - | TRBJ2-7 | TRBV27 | CASSSGAPYEQYF | TGTGCCAGCAGTTCCGGGGCACCCTACGAGCAGTACTTC
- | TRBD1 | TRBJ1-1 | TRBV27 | CASSLGQVNTEAFF | TGTGCCAGCAGTTTAGGACAGGTGAACACTGAAGCTTTCTTT
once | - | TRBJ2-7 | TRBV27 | CASSLGVHSSYEQYF | TGTGCCAGCAGTTTAGGCGTCCACAGCTCCTACGAGCAGTACTTC
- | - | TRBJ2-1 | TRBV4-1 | CASSHKRYYNEQFF | TGCGCCAGCAGCCACAAGCGGTACTACAATGAGCAGTTCTTC